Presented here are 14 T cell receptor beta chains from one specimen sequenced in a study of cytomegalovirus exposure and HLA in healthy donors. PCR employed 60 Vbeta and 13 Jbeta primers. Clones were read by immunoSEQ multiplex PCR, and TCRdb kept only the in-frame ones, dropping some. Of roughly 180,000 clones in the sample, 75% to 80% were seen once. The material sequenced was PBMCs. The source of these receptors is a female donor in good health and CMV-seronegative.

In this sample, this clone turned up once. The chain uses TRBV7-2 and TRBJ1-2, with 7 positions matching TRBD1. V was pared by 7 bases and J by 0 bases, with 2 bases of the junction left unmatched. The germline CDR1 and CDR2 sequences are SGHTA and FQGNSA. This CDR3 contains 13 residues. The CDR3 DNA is TGTGCCAGCACGGGACAGTCTAACTATGGCTACACCTTC. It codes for CASTGQSNYGYTF.

The CDR3 reads CASSDRGPLASSQHF. CDR3 sequence (DNA): TGTGCCAGCAGTGACAGGGGGCCCCTGGCCTCCTCCCAGCATTTT. V is TRBV2 and J is TRBJ1-5; 8 bases agree with TRBD1. The ends lost 3 bases at V and 11 bases at J; junction bases unmatched: 12. Germline V gene data show CDR1 as SNHLY and CDR2 as FYNNEI. The CDR3 is 15 amino acids.

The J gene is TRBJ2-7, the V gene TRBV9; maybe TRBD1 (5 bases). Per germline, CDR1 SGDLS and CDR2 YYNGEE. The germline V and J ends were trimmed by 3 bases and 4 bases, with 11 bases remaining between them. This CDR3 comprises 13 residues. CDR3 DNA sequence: TGTGCCAGCAGCGAGGGGCCTATATACGAGCAGTACTTC. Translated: CASSEGPIYEQYF. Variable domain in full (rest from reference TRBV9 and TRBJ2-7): DSGVTQTPKHLITATGQRVTLRCSPRSGDLSVYWYQQSLDQGLQFLIQYYNGEERAKGNILERFSAQQFPDLHSELNLSSLELGDSALYFCASSEGPIYEQYFGPGTRLTVT.

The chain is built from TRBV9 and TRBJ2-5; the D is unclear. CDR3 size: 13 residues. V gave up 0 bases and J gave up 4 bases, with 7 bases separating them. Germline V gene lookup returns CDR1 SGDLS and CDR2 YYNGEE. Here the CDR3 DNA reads TGTGCCAGCAGCGTAGGTCAGGTAGAGACCCAGTACTTC. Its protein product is CASSVGQVETQYF.

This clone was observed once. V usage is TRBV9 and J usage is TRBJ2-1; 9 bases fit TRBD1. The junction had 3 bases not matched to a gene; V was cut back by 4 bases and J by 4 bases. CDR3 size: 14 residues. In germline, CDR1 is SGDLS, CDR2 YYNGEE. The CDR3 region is CASSSGTGYNEQFF. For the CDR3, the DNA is TGTGCCAGCAGCTCCGGGACAGGGTACAATGAGCAGTTCTTC.

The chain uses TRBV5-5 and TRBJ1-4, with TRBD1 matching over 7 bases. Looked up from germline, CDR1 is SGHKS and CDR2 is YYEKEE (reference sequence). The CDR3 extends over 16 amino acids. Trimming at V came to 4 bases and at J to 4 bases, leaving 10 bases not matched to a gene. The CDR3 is CASSATPDRHNEKLFF. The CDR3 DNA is TGTGCCAGCAGCGCTACACCGGACAGGCATAATGAAAAACTGTTTTTT. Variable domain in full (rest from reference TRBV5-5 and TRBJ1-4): DAGVTQSPTHLIKTRGQQVTLRCSPISGHKSVSWYQQVLGQGPQFIFQYYEKEERGRGNFPDRFSARQFPNYSSELNVNALLLGDSALYLCASSATPDRHNEKLFFGSGTQLSVL.

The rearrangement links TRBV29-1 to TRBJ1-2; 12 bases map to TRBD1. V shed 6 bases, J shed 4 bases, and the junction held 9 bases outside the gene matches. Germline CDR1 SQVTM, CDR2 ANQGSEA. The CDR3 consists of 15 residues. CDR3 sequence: CSVGTGTGGAYGYTF. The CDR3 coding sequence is TGCAGCGTGGGGACCGGGACAGGGGGCGCCTATGGCTACACCTTC.

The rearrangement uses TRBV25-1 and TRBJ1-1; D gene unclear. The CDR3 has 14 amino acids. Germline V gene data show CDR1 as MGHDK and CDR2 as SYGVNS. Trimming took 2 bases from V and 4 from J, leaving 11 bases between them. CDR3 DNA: TGTGCCAGCAGTGAAACGACGGGGAGCACTGAAGCTTTCTTT. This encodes CASSETTGSTEAFF.

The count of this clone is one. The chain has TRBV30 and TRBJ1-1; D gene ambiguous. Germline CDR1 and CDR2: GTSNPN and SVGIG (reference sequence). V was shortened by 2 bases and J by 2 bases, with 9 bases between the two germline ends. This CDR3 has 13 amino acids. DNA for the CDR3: TGTGCCTGGAGTCCCTTTATCAACACTGAAGCTTTCTTT. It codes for CAWSPFINTEAFF.

DNA of the CDR3: TGTGCCAGCGCCGCCGGGGGGGCCCCGCTTCAGCCCCAGCATTTT. Translating gives CASAAGGAPLQPQHF. This rearrangement joins TRBV7-2 to TRBJ1-5, with D maybe TRBD1 (6 bases). The CDR3 is 15 residues long. CDR1 is SGHTA, CDR2 FQGNSA, per germline. V lost 8 bases and J 6 bases, leaving 20 bases between the germline ends. The complete variable domain, with remaining parts taken from reference TRBV7-2 and TRBJ1-5, reads GAGVSQSPSNKVTEKGKDVELRCDPISGHTALYWYRQSLGQGLEFLIYFQGNSAPDKSGLPSDRFSAERTGGSVSTLTIQRTQQEDSAVYLCASAAGGAPLQPQHFGDGTRLSIL.

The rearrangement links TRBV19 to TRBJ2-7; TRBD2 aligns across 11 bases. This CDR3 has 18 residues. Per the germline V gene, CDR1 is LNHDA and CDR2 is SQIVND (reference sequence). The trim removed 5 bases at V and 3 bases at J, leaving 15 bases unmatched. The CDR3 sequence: CASSLTGTSGTNRYEQYF. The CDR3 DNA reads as TGTGCCAGTAGTCTCACTGGGACTAGCGGAACGAATCGCTACGAGCAGTACTTC.

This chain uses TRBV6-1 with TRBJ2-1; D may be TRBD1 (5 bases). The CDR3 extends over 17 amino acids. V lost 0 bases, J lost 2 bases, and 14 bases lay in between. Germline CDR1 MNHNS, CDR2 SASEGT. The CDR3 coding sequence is TGTGCCAGCAGTGAAGCCAGTTCTTCAGGGACCTACAATGAGCAGTTCTTC. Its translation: CASSEASSSGTYNEQFF.

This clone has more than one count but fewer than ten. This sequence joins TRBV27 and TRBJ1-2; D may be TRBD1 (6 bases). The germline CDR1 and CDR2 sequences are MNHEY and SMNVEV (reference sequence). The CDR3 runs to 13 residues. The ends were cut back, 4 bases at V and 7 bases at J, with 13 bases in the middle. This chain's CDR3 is CASSWRGASGYTF. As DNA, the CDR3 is TGTGCCAGCAGTTGGCGGGGGGCCTCTGGCTACACCTTC.

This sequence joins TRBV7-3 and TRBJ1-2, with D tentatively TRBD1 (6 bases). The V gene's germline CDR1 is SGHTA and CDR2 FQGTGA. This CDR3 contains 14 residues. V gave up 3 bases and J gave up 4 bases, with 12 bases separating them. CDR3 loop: CASSFDRFGYGYTF. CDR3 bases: TGTGCCAGCAGCTTCGACAGGTTCGGCTATGGCTACACCTTC. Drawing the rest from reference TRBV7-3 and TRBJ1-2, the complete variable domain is GAGVSQTPSNKVTEKGKYVELRCDPISGHTALYWYRQSLGQGPEFLIYFQGTGAADDSGLPNDRFFAVRPEGSVSTLKIQRTERGDSAVYLCASSFDRFGYGYTFGSGTRLTVV.